The 29 T cell receptor beta chains listed next were all sequenced from one sample in a study of cytomegalovirus exposure and HLA in healthy donors. It was with 60 Vbeta and 13 Jbeta primers that the PCR ran. Generated by immunoSEQ multiplex PCR, the TCRdb table keeps only in-frame clones and is missing some. The table shows some 190,000 clones, with around 76% occurring only once. The sample taken for sequencing was PBMCs. Source of these receptors: a woman in her twenties or thirties in good health and CMV-seropositive.

The rearrangement joins TRBV6-1 to TRBJ2-6; D not resolved. CDR1 MNHNS and CDR2 SASEGT come from the germline V gene. V lost 3 bases and J lost 1, with 4 bases in between. The length of the CDR3 is 14 residues. As DNA, the CDR3 is TGTGCCAGCAGTGAGGCTTCTGGGGCCAACGTCCTGACTTTC. Protein product: CASSEASGANVLTF.

The rearrangement uses TRBV7-8 and TRBJ2-7; tentative D call: TRBD2 (6 bases). The CDR3 is 14 residues long. CDR1 is SGHVS and CDR2 is FQNEAQ in the germline V gene. V was shortened by 5 bases and J by 2 bases, with 13 bases between the two germline ends. The CDR3 nucleotides are TGTGCCAGCAGCACCCGGGAGCCTACCTACGAGCAGTACTTC. Protein: CASSTREPTYEQYF. The variable domain in full, completed from reference TRBV7-8 and TRBJ2-7, reads GAGVSQSPRYKVAKRGQDVALRCDPISGHVSLFWYQQALGQGPEFLTYFQNEAQLDKSGLPSDRFFAERPEGSVSTLKIQRTQQEDSAVYLCASSTREPTYEQYFGPGTRLTVT.

The chain links TRBV6-4 to TRBJ2-1, with D possibly being TRBD1 (6 bases). Germline assignment: CDR1 MRHNA and CDR2 SNTAGT. The CDR3 is 17 residues long. Between the trimmed V and J ends, which lost 3 bases and 2 bases, there was a span of 17 bases. CDR3 in amino acids: CASSEGTYTTPYNEQFF. In nucleotides, the CDR3 is TGTGCCAGCAGTGAGGGGACATACACTACCCCCTACAATGAGCAGTTCTTC.

The chain is built from TRBV28 and TRBJ2-7; D possibly corresponds to TRBD2 (5 bases). Trimming removed 5 bases from V and 3 bases from J, with 20 bases in between. Germline CDR1 reads MDHEN; CDR2 reads SYDVKM. The CDR3 contains 16 residues. The CDR3 loop is CASSRYESGNHYEQYF. The CDR3 nucleotides read TGTGCCAGCAGTCGTTATGAGTCGGGAAACCACTACGAGCAGTACTTC.

The chain recombines TRBV11-3 with TRBJ2-7, with TRBD1 matching over 9 bases. Germline trimming cut 5 bases from V and 4 bases from J; bases unmatched to any gene: 9. CDR1 is SGHNT and CDR2 is YENEEA in the germline V gene. The CDR3 consists of 15 residues. CDR3 loop: CASSLSGQGSYEQYF. CDR3 DNA: TGTGCCAGCAGCCTATCGGGACAGGGCAGTTACGAGCAGTACTTC.

The chain is built from TRBV30 and TRBJ1-2; D is possibly TRBD1 (6 bases). The CDR3 has 13 amino acids. The V gene's germline CDR1 is GTSNPN and CDR2 SVGIG (reference sequence). V was trimmed by 4 bases and J by 4 bases, leaving 13 bases between them. The CDR3 DNA follows: TGTGCCTGGATACCAGGGGACGGCTATGGCTACACCTTC. Protein: CAWIPGDGYGYTF.

The chain uses TRBV30 and TRBJ1-5; 8 bases match TRBD1. Per germline, CDR1 GTSNPN and CDR2 SVGIG (reference sequence). The CDR3 covers 15 residues. The ends lost 1 base at V and 0 bases at J; junction bases unmatched: 2. The CDR3 here is CAWSADRGSNQPQHF. The CDR3 DNA reads as TGTGCCTGGAGTGCAGACAGGGGTAGCAATCAGCCCCAGCATTTT.

The chain carries TRBV6-1 and TRBJ1-6, with D perhaps matching TRBD1 (5 bases). CDR3 length equals 14 residues. Germline V gene lookup returns CDR1 MNHNS and CDR2 SASEGT. V shed 7 bases and J shed 7 bases, with 14 bases lying between them. The CDR3 protein is CASTPGGSNSPLHF. CDR3 DNA sequence: TGTGCCAGCACCCCCGGGGGTTCGAATTCACCCCTCCACTTT.

The chain uses TRBV4-3 and TRBJ2-1, with 8 bases fitting TRBD2. J gave up 4 bases and V 1 base, and 9 bases lay outside the gene matches. Germline lookup yields CDR1 LGHNA and CDR2 YSLEER. CDR3 length equals 17 residues. The CDR3 sequence is CASSQGAGTRVYNEQFF. The CDR3 bases are TGCGCCAGCAGCCAAGGGGCCGGGACTAGGGTATACAATGAGCAGTTCTTC.

This chain connects TRBV6-6 to TRBJ2-1, with TRBD1 as a possible D gene (5 bases). The CDR3 totals 12 residues. Germline V gene lookup returns CDR1 MNHNY and CDR2 SVGAGI (reference sequence). V was clipped by 5 bases and J by 7 bases, with 9 bases between them. The CDR3, as DNA: TGTGCCAGCAGTCCCCAGGGAAATGAGCAGTTCTTC. As protein: CASSPQGNEQFF.

This rearrangement joins TRBV11-2 to TRBJ1-6; TRBD1 agrees at 7 bases. In germline, CDR1 is SGHAT, CDR2 FQNNGV. After removal of 3 bases from V and 7 bases from J, the junction contained 3 bases not matched to a gene. This CDR3 contains 14 residues. This CDR3 is CASSFDRVNSPLHF. Written as DNA, the CDR3 is TGTGCCAGCAGCTTCGACAGGGTCAATTCACCCCTCCACTTT.

The chain joins TRBV30 to TRBJ2-5; the D gene is possibly TRBD1 (5 bases). Judging by the DNA end, TRBJ2-7 fits better; the J call may be wrong. This CDR3 is 15 amino acids long. CDR1 and CDR2 (germline): GTSNPN, SVGIG (reference sequence). The CDR3 spells CAWSVGVVGAYEQYF. The DNA for the CDR3 is TGTGCCTGGAGTGTAGGGGTAGTAGGGGCCTACGAGCAGTACTTC.

This chain connects TRBV29-1 to TRBJ1-4, with D perhaps TRBD1 (5 bases). CDR1 is SQVTM and CDR2 is ANQGSEA in the germline V gene. The V end lost 5 bases, the J end lost 4 bases, and 8 bases lay between the germline ends. This CDR3 comprises 12 residues. The CDR3 region is CSVFDSNEKLFF. DNA of the CDR3: TGCAGCGTTTTTGACAGTAATGAAAAACTGTTTTTT.

The chain joins TRBV5-1 to TRBJ1-1; TRBD1 aligns across 11 bases. CDR1 is SGHRS and CDR2 is YFSETQ in the germline V gene. Trimming removed 5 bases from V and 7 bases from J; junction bases left unmatched: 13. The CDR3 length is 16 residues. CDR3 region: CASSTSGTGGIREAFF. CDR3 DNA: TGCGCCAGCAGTACATCCGGGACAGGGGGGATACGTGAAGCTTTCTTT.

V and J are TRBV5-4 and TRBJ2-4; 10 bases fit TRBD2. This CDR3 is 17 amino acids long. The germline gives CDR1 SGHNT, CDR2 YYREEE (reference sequence). V lost 0 bases and J lost 0; bases outside the gene matches: 3. The CDR3 spells CASSLGTSGLAKNIQYF. As DNA, the CDR3 is TGTGCCAGCAGCTTGGGGACTAGCGGCCTAGCCAAAAACATTCAGTACTTC.

The V call is TRBV10-3, the J call TRBJ2-5; 7 bases agree with TRBD1. Germline V gives CDR1 ENHRY, CDR2 SYGVKD. Germline trimming cut 5 bases from V and 2 bases from J; bases unmatched to any gene: 5. The CDR3 runs 14 residues. As DNA, the CDR3 is TGTGCCATCAGTACAGGGGAAGGGCAAGAGACCCAGTACTTC. Translating it yields CAISTGEGQETQYF.

This clone was seen only once. J is TRBJ2-1 and V is TRBV5-1; 9 bases line up with TRBD2. This CDR3 comprises 14 residues. Trimming removed 2 bases from V and 9 bases from J; junction bases left unmatched: 6. Germline values: CDR1 SGHRS, CDR2 YFSETQ. The CDR3 reads CASSFGLASIEQFF. The CDR3, as DNA: TGCGCCAGCAGCTTCGGACTAGCGAGTATTGAGCAGTTCTTC.

The chain employs TRBV19 and TRBJ2-7, with 11 bases fitting TRBD2. The CDR3 sequence is 15 residues long. Unmatched junction bases numbered 3, after V lost 3 bases and J lost 2 bases. Per the germline V gene, CDR1 is LNHDA and CDR2 is SQIVND (reference sequence). CDR3 in amino acids: CASSISGGAAYEQYF. The CDR3 DNA is TGTGCCAGTAGTATTAGCGGGGGGGCCGCCTACGAGCAGTACTTC. Complete variable domain (other parts from reference TRBV19 and TRBJ2-7): DGGITQSPKYLFRKEGQNVTLSCEQNLNHDAMYWYRQDPGQGLRLIYYSQIVNDFQKGDIAEGYSVSREKKESFPLTVTSAQKNPTAFYLCASSISGGAAYEQYFGPGTRLTVT.

The V and J genes are TRBV28 and TRBJ2-1; D may be TRBD1 (5 bases). The CDR3 length is 14 residues. Per germline, CDR1 MDHEN and CDR2 SYDVKM. V was pared by 6 bases and J by 2 bases, with 11 bases between. The CDR3 loop is CASSHGQPYNEQFF. The CDR3 nucleotides are TGTGCCAGCAGCCATGGACAACCCTACAATGAGCAGTTCTTC.

The J gene is TRBJ1-2, the V gene TRBV11-2, with TRBD1 matching 10 bases. V trimming: 5 bases; J trimming: 3 bases; junction bases outside the gene matches: 12. The CDR3 covers 17 residues. Germline V lookup: CDR1 SGHAT, CDR2 FQNNGV. The CDR3 region is CASSPKLPGQGYYGYTF. The CDR3 nucleotides read TGTGCCAGCAGCCCTAAGCTCCCGGGACAGGGGTACTATGGCTACACCTTC.

J is TRBJ2-3 and V is TRBV28; perhaps TRBD1 as D (6 bases). Germline V gives CDR1 MDHEN, CDR2 SYDVKM. V was shortened by 3 bases and J by 0 bases, with 10 bases between the two germline ends. There are 15 residues in the CDR3. The CDR3 is CASSFDRISTDTQYF. The CDR3 nucleotides read TGTGCCAGCAGTTTCGACAGGATTAGCACAGATACGCAGTATTTT.

The chain couples TRBV11-2 to TRBJ2-2; 16 bases match TRBD2. Germline V gene sequence: CDR1 SGHAT, CDR2 FQNNGV. This CDR3 has 16 residues. V was pared by 5 bases and J by 6 bases, with 3 bases of the junction left unmatched. In nucleotides, the CDR3 is TGTGCCAGCAGCCATGGGACTAGCGGGGGGGCCGGGGAGCTGTTTTTT. Amino acids: CASSHGTSGGAGELFF.

This sequence joins TRBV28 and TRBJ1-3; 7 bases agree with TRBD1. Germline lookup yields CDR1 MDHEN and CDR2 SYDVKM. This CDR3 comprises 15 residues. After removal of 8 bases from V and 2 bases from J, the junction contained 9 bases not matched to a gene. Here the CDR3 DNA reads TGTGCCAGCCCACCCCGCAGGGGGACTGGAAACACCATATATTTT. Translation: CASPPRRGTGNTIYF.

V usage is TRBV9 and J usage is TRBJ2-3, with TRBD1 identical over 8 bases. CDR1 and CDR2 (germline): SGDLS, YYNGEE. This CDR3 is built from 15 residues. V shed 0 bases, J shed 5 bases, and the junction held 5 bases outside the gene matches. CDR3 protein: CASSVETGDGDTQYF. The CDR3, as DNA: TGTGCCAGCAGCGTAGAGACAGGGGACGGAGATACGCAGTATTTT.

This chain links TRBV27 with TRBJ2-7; the D gene is possibly TRBD1 (7 bases). CDR3 length equals 14 residues. Germline assignment: CDR1 MNHEY and CDR2 SMNVEV (reference sequence). V was clipped by 4 bases and J by 3 bases, with 13 bases between them. CDR3 region: CASSSQGEVYEQYF. The CDR3 DNA reads TGTGCCAGCAGTTCCCAGGGGGAGGTCTACGAGCAGTACTTC.

The chain recombines TRBV29-1 with TRBJ2-1, with TRBD2 identical over 8 bases. Trimming removed 4 bases from V and 0 bases from J; junction bases left unmatched: 8. This CDR3 region has 16 residues. Germline values: CDR1 SQVTM, CDR2 ANQGSEA. The CDR3 bases are TGCAGCGTTGGTCTCGGGGGGGCCAGCTCCTACAATGAGCAGTTCTTC. It encodes CSVGLGGASSYNEQFF.

This clone was observed a handful of times. Other DNA sequences in the sample encode the same CDR3. V and J are TRBV25-1 and TRBJ2-7, with D possibly matching TRBD1 (5 bases). Per germline, CDR1 MGHDK and CDR2 SYGVNS. V gave up 6 bases and J gave up 4 bases, with 10 bases separating them. This CDR3 has 12 residues. In DNA form, the CDR3 reads TGTGCCAGCAGCCTCCAGGGTTACGAGCAGTACTTC. Its protein is CASSLQGYEQYF.

The chain recombines TRBV4-3 with TRBJ2-3, with 11 nucleotides matching TRBD2. V was clipped by 4 bases and J by 5 bases; unmatched bases: 11. Germline V lookup: CDR1 LGHNA, CDR2 YSLEER. CDR3 size: 17 residues. As DNA, the CDR3 is TGCGCCAGCAGCCCGCTGCTAGCGGGGGGCTGGGGAGATACGCAGTATTTT. As protein: CASSPLLAGGWGDTQYF.

The CDR3 region is CASSQVRSGGAGELFF. The CDR3 DNA is TGTGCCAGCAGCCAAGTTCGTAGCGGGGGGGCCGGGGAGCTGTTTTTT. The V and J genes are TRBV4-2 and TRBJ2-2, with 11 nucleotides matching TRBD2. Germline values: CDR1 LGHNA, CDR2 YNFKEQ. J was trimmed by 6 bases and V by 1 base; bases with no gene match: 4. This CDR3 has 16 amino acids.